The 29 T cell receptor beta chains below were found in one sample sequenced in a study of response to subunit inactivated influenza vaccine. TCRdb independently ran MiXCR on the RT-PCR reads; one entry per CDR3 protein. The sample contains some 800,000 distinct CDR3 sequences, around 20% of which appear only once. Specimen: PBMCs from blood, collected roughly 5 days after vaccination. The source of these receptors is a middle-aged man who received an inactivated influenza vaccine.

This clonotype has more than one count but fewer than ten. The V call is TRBV5-1, the J call TRBJ2-7, with D maybe TRBD2 (6 bases). Trimming took off 0 bases at V and 6 bases at J, with 13 bases between the two ends. The CDR3 length is 14 residues. Germline V CDR1 and CDR2: SGHRS, YFSETQ. The CDR3 region is CASSLGGAGGEQYF. CDR3 coding DNA: TGCGCCAGCAGCTTGGGCGGGGCCGGGGGCGAGCAGTACTTC.

The chain uses TRBV9 and TRBJ2-6; 9 positions match TRBD1. This CDR3 spans 18 amino acids. CDR1 is SGDLS, CDR2 YYNGEE, per germline. V lost 3 bases to trimming and J lost 3 bases; unmatched junction nucleotides: 10. The CDR3 here is CASSDQTGGGDGANVLTF. CDR3 nucleotides: TGTGCCAGCAGCGACCAAACAGGGGGCGGAGATGGGGCCAACGTCCTGACTTTC.

This clonotype showed up just a few times. This rearrangement joins TRBV15 to TRBJ2-7; 11 bases agree with TRBD2. From germline, CDR1 is LNHNV and CDR2 YYDKDF (reference sequence). V shed 4 bases and J 3 bases; nucleotides not matched to a gene: 2. CDR3 length: 14 amino acids. As DNA, the CDR3 is TGTGCCACCAGCACTAGCGGGGGGTACTACGAGCAGTACTTC. This gives the protein CATSTSGGYYEQYF. Based on the CDR3 plus reference TRBV15 and TRBJ2-7, the full variable domain is DAMVIQNPRYQVTQFGKPVTLSCSQTLNHNVMYWYQQKSSQAPKLLFHYYDKDFNNEADTPDNFQSRRPNTSFCFLDIRSPGLGDTAMYLCATSTSGGYYEQYFGPGTRLTVT.

V is TRBV12-3 or TRBV12-4 and J is TRBJ2-5; D is ambiguous. V was pared by 5 bases and J by 0 bases, with 13 bases between. The CDR3 runs 15 residues. The CDR3 sequence is CASSPGGANQETQYF. CDR3 in DNA: TGTGCCAGCAGTCCCGGCGGCGCTAACCAAGAGACCCAGTACTTC.

This clonotype was detected only a few times. The chain links TRBV11-2 to TRBJ2-7; perhaps TRBD1 as D (5 bases). V lost 5 bases and J lost 4, with 12 bases in between. The CDR3 extends over 13 amino acids. Germline V gene data show CDR1 as SGHAT and CDR2 as FQNNGV. CDR3 sequence (DNA): TGTGCCAGCAGCGCACAGCCAGGGTACGAGCAGTACTTC. This codes for CASSAQPGYEQYF.

On this clonotype: An end of the junction differs from the germline gene, which may be a read error. The chain combines TRBV10-3 with TRBJ2-7; possibly TRBD2 for D (6 bases). CDR1 ENHRY and CDR2 SYGVKD come from the germline V gene. The CDR3 runs to 15 residues. CDR3 nucleotide sequence: TGTGCCATCAGTAACCCCGGGGGTGTTTCGGACGAGCTGTACTTC. The encoded protein is CAISNPGGVSDELYF.

The chain uses TRBV11-2 and TRBJ2-2; D call uncertain. V lost 6 bases and J lost 0, with 17 bases in between. Germline V gene sequence: CDR1 SGHAT, CDR2 FQNNGV. The CDR3 length is 17 residues. The CDR3 DNA follows: TGTGCCAGCAGATCCATCGTGCAGGCCACGAACACCGGGGAGCTGTTTTTT. Its translation: CASRSIVQATNTGELFF.

Only a few counts were recorded for this clonotype. The J gene is TRBJ1-5, the V gene TRBV5-8; 7 nucleotides agree with TRBD1. With V trimmed by 6 bases and J by 3 bases, 9 bases remained unmatched. This CDR3 has 15 residues. Looked up from germline, CDR1 is SGHTS and CDR2 is YDEGEE. CDR3 sequence: CASNQGGGTNQPQHF. CDR3 sequence (DNA): TGTGCCAGCAACCAGGGAGGGGGCACCAATCAGCCCCAGCATTTT.

In its sample, this clonotype was seen a few times. This chain joins TRBV5-4 and TRBJ2-1; TRBD2 matches 9 bases. The CDR3 loop spans 16 amino acids. V lost 0 bases to trimming and J lost 8 bases; unmatched junction nucleotides: 9. Germline V gene data show CDR1 as SGHNT and CDR2 as YYREEE (reference sequence). CDR3 region: CASSLDRGGRGHEQFF. Here the CDR3 DNA reads TGTGCCAGCAGCTTGGATCGGGGCGGGAGGGGCCATGAGCAGTTCTTC. The variable domain in full, completed from reference TRBV5-4 and TRBJ2-1, reads ETGVTQSPTHLIKTRGQQVTLRCSSQSGHNTVSWYQQALGQGPQFIFQYYREEENGRGNFPPRFSGLQFPNYSSELNVNALELDDSALYLCASSLDRGGRGHEQFFGPGTRLTVL.

This clonotype has more than one count but fewer than ten. Written as DNA, the CDR3 is TGCGCCAGCAGCCAAGTAGGGAGACAGCAAGAGACCCAGTACTTC. Translation gives CASSQVGRQQETQYF. This rearrangement joins TRBV4-1 to TRBJ2-5, with D perhaps TRBD1 or TRBD2 (5 bases each). The CDR3 is 15 residues long. CDR1 MGHRA and CDR2 YSYEKL come from the germline V gene. V lost 1 base and J 2 bases, leaving 11 bases between the germline ends.

The CDR3 bases are TGTGCCAGCAGTGACAAGTCTGGCTACAATGAGCAGTTCTTC. Protein product: CASSDKSGYNEQFF. The genes are TRBV6-1 and TRBJ2-1; D call uncertain. V was pared by 3 bases and J by 3 bases, with 9 bases between. CDR1 and CDR2 from the germline V gene are MNHNS and SASEGT. This CDR3 is 14 amino acids long.

The chain has TRBV4-2 and TRBJ2-5; D gene unclear. CDR1 LGHNA and CDR2 YNFKEQ come from the germline V gene. The CDR3 sequence is 15 residues long. Between the trimmed V and J ends, which lost 1 base and 2 bases, there was a span of 11 bases. The DNA of the CDR3 is TGTGCCAGCAGCCAAGTTAGCCCACTACAAGAGACCCAGTACTTC. Protein: CASSQVSPLQETQYF.

This clonotype came up a few times. The chain is built from TRBV6-1 and TRBJ2-2; D possibly corresponds to TRBD2 (6 bases). There are 16 residues in the CDR3. Between the trimmed V and J ends, which lost 5 bases and 5 bases, there was a span of 18 bases. Germline loops: CDR1 MNHNS, CDR2 SASEGT. The CDR3 coding sequence is TGTGCCAGCAGTCTGGGCGCACGGGGGAATACCGGGGAGCTGTTTTTT. Translating it yields CASSLGARGNTGELFF.

V is TRBV28 and J is TRBJ2-7, with D perhaps TRBD2 (6 bases). Germline assignment: CDR1 MDHEN and CDR2 SYDVKM. V shed 5 bases and J shed 6 bases, with 23 bases lying between them. The CDR3 extends over 16 amino acids. CDR3 in amino acids: CASSRFSLRRAPEQYF. As DNA, the CDR3 is TGTGCCAGCAGTCGGTTCTCCTTGCGGAGGGCACCCGAGCAGTACTTC.

A few counts support this clonotype. The chain couples TRBV5-1 to TRBJ2-7; 10 bases are shared with TRBD1. Unmatched junction bases numbered 3, after V lost 3 bases and J lost 6 bases. The CDR3 contains 13 residues. The germline V gene encodes CDR1 SGHRS and CDR2 YFSETQ. This CDR3 reads CASSSDRGVEQYF. DNA for the CDR3: TGCGCCAGCAGCTCGGACAGGGGGGTCGAGCAGTACTTC.

V and J are TRBV5-1 and TRBJ1-1, with a tentative D call TRBD1 (6 bases). The CDR3 is 17 amino acids. In germline, CDR1 is SGHRS, CDR2 YFSETQ. V shed 5 bases and J shed 3 bases, with 23 bases lying between them. CDR3 loop: CASSPGRGLMGDTEAFF. CDR3 bases: TGCGCCAGCAGTCCGGGAAGGGGGTTGATGGGGGACACTGAAGCTTTCTTT.

This clonotype was observed a handful of times. The genes are TRBV11-2 and TRBJ2-1; no definite D call. This CDR3 region has 11 residues. V dropped 6 bases and J dropped 9 bases, with 9 bases sitting between them. The germline V gene encodes CDR1 SGHAT and CDR2 FQNNGV. CDR3 sequence: CASRSSGEQFF. Written as DNA, the CDR3 is TGTGCCAGCAGATCTTCCGGTGAGCAGTTCTTC.

This clonotype has more than one count but fewer than ten. The chain has TRBV20-1 and TRBJ2-2; D might be TRBD2 (6 bases). Germline CDR1 is DFQATT and CDR2 is SNEGSKA (reference sequence). The germline V and J ends were trimmed by 5 bases and 0 bases, with 16 bases remaining between them. The CDR3 is made up of 16 amino acids. The CDR3 loop is CSAREWRSANTGELFF. The CDR3 DNA follows: TGCAGTGCTCGGGAGTGGCGGAGCGCGAACACCGGGGAGCTGTTTTTT.

The sample holds a few counts of this clonotype. The chain links TRBV4-3 to TRBJ2-1, with TRBD2 identical over 10 bases. The CDR3 runs to 18 residues. The junction had 9 bases not matched to a gene; V was cut back by 2 bases and J by 2 bases. The germline CDR1 and CDR2 sequences are LGHNA and YSLEER. For the CDR3, the DNA is TGCGCCAGCAGCCAAAGCCCACCGGGACTAGCGACCTACAATGAGCAGTTCTTC. Protein product: CASSQSPPGLATYNEQFF.

The chain recombines TRBV3-1 with TRBJ2-7; D might be TRBD1 (6 bases). Trimming took off 0 bases at V and 4 bases at J, with 13 bases between the two ends. This CDR3 is built from 15 residues. In germline, CDR1 is LGHDT, CDR2 YNNKEL (reference sequence). The CDR3 reads CASSQDIRGPYEQYF. In DNA, the CDR3 is TGTGCCAGCAGCCAAGATATCAGGGGACCGTACGAGCAGTACTTC.

The J gene is TRBJ2-1, the V gene TRBV7-9; 10 bases are shared with TRBD2. The germline V gene encodes CDR1 SEHNR and CDR2 FQNEAQ (reference sequence). V was pared by 1 base and J by 9 bases, with 6 bases of the junction left unmatched. The CDR3 is 15 residues long. The CDR3 reads CASSLGASGRREQFF. CDR3 nucleotides: TGTGCCAGCAGCTTAGGGGCTAGCGGGAGACGTGAGCAGTTCTTC.

This clonotype has just a few counts. This chain connects TRBV11-2 to TRBJ2-3, with D tentatively TRBD1 (6 bases). Trimming shortened V by 5 bases and J by 2 bases, and 23 bases separated the two germline ends. The CDR3 has 18 residues. The germline CDR1 and CDR2 sequences are SGHAT and FQNNGV. CDR3 protein: CASSRVGAGKEITDTQYF. CDR3 nucleotide sequence: TGTGCCAGCAGCCGTGTGGGGGCAGGAAAGGAAATCACAGATACGCAGTATTTT.

The chain has TRBV20-1 and TRBJ2-7; 8 nucleotides line up with TRBD1. Germline V gives CDR1 DFQATT, CDR2 SNEGSKA (reference sequence). CDR3 size: 13 residues. After removal of 3 bases from V and 7 bases from J, the junction contained 8 bases not matched to a gene. The CDR3 DNA follows: TGCAGTGCTAGTGGTGACAGGGGTTTAGAGCAGTACTTC. Its protein product is CSASGDRGLEQYF.

This chain connects TRBV19 to TRBJ2-5, with 12 bases aligning to TRBD2. The CDR3 loop spans 18 amino acids. Germline CDR1 is LNHDA and CDR2 is SQIVND (reference sequence). J lost 5 bases, V lost 0 bases, and 10 bases had no gene match. CDR3 sequence reads: CASSIEATSGRGWETQYF. DNA of the CDR3: TGTGCCAGTAGTATAGAGGCGACTAGCGGGAGAGGTTGGGAGACCCAGTACTTC.

The V and J genes are TRBV20-1 and TRBJ2-4, with 9 bases identical to TRBD2. From germline, CDR1 is DFQATT and CDR2 SNEGSKA (reference sequence). V lost 0 bases and J lost 2; bases outside the gene matches: 2. The CDR3 contains 15 residues. The CDR3, as DNA: TGCAGTGCTAGAGAGCGGGGGGGCACCAAAAACATTCAGTACTTC. Its translation: CSARERGGTKNIQYF.

J is TRBJ2-5 and V is TRBV5-1; D ambiguous. Germline-derived CDR1 and CDR2 are SGHRS and YFSETQ. V lost 3 bases and J 5 bases, leaving 14 bases between the germline ends. This CDR3 spans 14 amino acids. The CDR3 bases are TGCGCCAGCAGCTCCCAGACCCCCCAGGAGACCCAGTACTTC. Encoded protein: CASSSQTPQETQYF.

This clonotype appeared a few times. This sequence joins TRBV7-9 and TRBJ1-2; unclear D gene. The CDR3 runs to 14 residues. Germline lookup yields CDR1 SEHNR and CDR2 FQNEAQ (reference sequence). Trimming took 1 base from V and 3 from J, leaving 9 bases between them. CDR3 amino acids: CASSLGTLDYGYTF. CDR3 DNA sequence: TGTGCCAGCAGCTTAGGGACGTTGGACTATGGCTACACCTTC.

This chain uses TRBV20-1 with TRBJ2-1; 11 bases agree with TRBD1. The V segment lost 5 bases and the J segment 9 bases; nucleotides outside the gene matches: 12. CDR1 and CDR2 (germline): DFQATT, SNEGSKA (reference sequence). The CDR3 sequence is 15 residues long. The CDR3 DNA is TGCAGTGCTGTCAGTCCGGGACAGGGGGTCCGTGAGCAGTTCTTC. This sequence encodes CSAVSPGQGVREQFF.

V gene TRBV25-1 combines with J gene TRBJ2-1; 9 bases are a match to TRBD2. V lost 5 bases and J lost 10; bases outside the gene matches: 9. The CDR3 is 14 residues long. Per the germline V gene, CDR1 is MGHDK and CDR2 is SYGVNS. The CDR3 coding sequence is TGTGCCAGCAGTCCCATAAGACTAGCGGTAGAGCAGTTCTTC. Its translation: CASSPIRLAVEQFF.